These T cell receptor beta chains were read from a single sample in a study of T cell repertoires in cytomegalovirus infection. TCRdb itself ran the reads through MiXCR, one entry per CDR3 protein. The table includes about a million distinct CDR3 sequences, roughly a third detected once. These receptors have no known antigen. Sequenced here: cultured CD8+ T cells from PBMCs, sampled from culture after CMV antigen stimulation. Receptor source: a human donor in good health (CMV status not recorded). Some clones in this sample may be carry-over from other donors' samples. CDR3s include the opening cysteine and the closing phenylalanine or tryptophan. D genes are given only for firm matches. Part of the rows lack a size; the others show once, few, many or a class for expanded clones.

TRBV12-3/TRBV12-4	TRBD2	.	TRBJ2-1	TGTGCCAGCAGTTTAGGACCCGGGACTAGCGGGGGGTACAATGAGCAGTTCTTC	CASSLGPGTSGGYNEQFF
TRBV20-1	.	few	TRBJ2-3	TGCAGTGCTCGAACCCACGGACGTAGCACAGATACGCAGTATTTT	CSARTHGRSTDTQYF
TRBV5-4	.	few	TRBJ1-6	TGTGCCAGCTCTACTTTGGCGGACTCCTATAATTCACCCCTCCACTTT	CASSTLADSYNSPLHF
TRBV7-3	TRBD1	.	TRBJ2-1	TGTGCCAGCAGCCACGGACAGGGGGCAAGGGTTTCCTACAATGAGCAGTTCTTC	CASSHGQGARVSYNEQFF
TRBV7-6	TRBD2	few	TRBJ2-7	TGTGCCAGCAGCATGGGACTAGCGGGGTCTACCTACGAGCAGTACTTC	CASSMGLAGSTYEQYF
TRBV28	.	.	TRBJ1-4	TGTGCCAGCAGTTCCCCGCGAGGAGCCGACATAGCAACTAATGAAAAACTGTTTTTT	CASSSPRGADIATNEKLFF
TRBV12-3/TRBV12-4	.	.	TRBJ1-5	TGTGCCAGCAGTTTGTTGAATGGCAATCAGCCCCAGCATTTT	CASSLLNGNQPQHF
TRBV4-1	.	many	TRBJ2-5	TGCGCCAGCAGCCCCATGGGGGGGGGCCAGGAGACCCAGTACTTC	CASSPMGGGQETQYF
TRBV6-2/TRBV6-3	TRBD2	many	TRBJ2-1	TGTGCCAGCCTAGCGGGGTCGGGCAATGAGCAGTTCTTC	CASLAGSGNEQFF
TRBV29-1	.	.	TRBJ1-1	TGCAGCGTTAAGAAGGGCGGGGACACTGAAGCTTTCTTT	CSVKKGGDTEAFF
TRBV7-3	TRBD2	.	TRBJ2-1	TGTGCCAGCAGCTTAAAGAGGGCCGGGAGGTGGGATTACAATGAGCAGTTCTTC	CASSLKRAGRWDYNEQFF
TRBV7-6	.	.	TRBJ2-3	TGTGCCAGCAGCTTAATGTCTGTGGGACTGGGCACAGATACGCAGTATTTT	CASSLMSVGLGTDTQYF
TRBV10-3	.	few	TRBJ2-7	TGTGCCACTCAGTCAGGGCTTTACTACGAGCAGTACTTC	CATQSGLYYEQYF
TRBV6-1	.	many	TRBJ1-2	TGTGCCAGCAGTGAACCTCGAAGACACAACTATGGCTACACCTTC	CASSEPRRHNYGYTF
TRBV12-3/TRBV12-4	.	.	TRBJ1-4	TGTGCCAGCAGTGCCGGGACGGCCCATACTGAAAAACTGTTTTTT	CASSAGTAHTEKLFF
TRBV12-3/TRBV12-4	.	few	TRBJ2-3	TGTGCCAGCAGCGGAGGGACAGAGAAAACGGATACGCAGTATTTT	CASSGGTEKTDTQYF
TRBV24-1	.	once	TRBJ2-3	TGTGCCACCAGCCCCGCTCTAGACACAGATACGCAGTATTTT	CATSPALDTDTQYF
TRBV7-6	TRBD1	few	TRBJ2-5	TGTGCCAGCAGCCCCCGACAGGGTGTGGAGACCCAGTACTTC	CASSPRQGVETQYF
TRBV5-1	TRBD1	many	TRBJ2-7	TGCGCCAGCAGCCGGGACAGGGGCCACGAGCAGTACTTC	CASSRDRGHEQYF
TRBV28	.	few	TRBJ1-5	TGTGCTACCGGAAGTTTGGGGCTAGGCAATCAGCCCCAGCATTTT	CATGSLGLGNQPQHF
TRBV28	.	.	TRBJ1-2	TGTGCCAGCAGCTTTATGGGACTGGCGGTTAACTATGGCTACACCTTC	CASSFMGLAVNYGYTF
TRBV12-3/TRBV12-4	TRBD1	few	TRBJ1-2	TGTGCCAGCAGTTTAAGGGGGACAGTCTATGGCTACACCTTC	CASSLRGTVYGYTF
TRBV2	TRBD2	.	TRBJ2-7	TGTGCCAGCAGTGAAGTGGTAGCGCTAGCGGGGCGCTACGAGCAGTACTTC	CASSEVVALAGRYEQYF
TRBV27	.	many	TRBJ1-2	TGTGCCAGCAGTCTACAGGGTACTAACTATGGCTACACCTTC	CASSLQGTNYGYTF
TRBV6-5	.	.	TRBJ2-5	TGTGCCAGCAAAAAAGAGACCCAGTACTTC	CASKKETQYF
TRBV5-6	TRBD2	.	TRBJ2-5	TGTGCCAGCAGCACTCGGGGGGGCCACCAAGAGACCCAGTACTTC	CASSTRGGHQETQYF
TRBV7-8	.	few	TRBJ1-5	TGTGCCAGCAGCGAAACCACGGCCCGGCGGAGACCCCAGCATTTT	CASSETTARRRPQHF
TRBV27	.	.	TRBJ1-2	TGTGCCAGCGGCCCCCGACAGGATAACTATGGCTACACCTTC	CASGPRQDNYGYTF
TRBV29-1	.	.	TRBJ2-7	TGCAGCGTTGAGACCCCGGGACAACTATACGAGCAGTACTTC	CSVETPGQLYEQYF
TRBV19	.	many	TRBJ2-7	TGTGCCAGTAGTATCGGCGGAAACGAGCAGTACTTC	CASSIGGNEQYF
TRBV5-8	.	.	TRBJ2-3	TGTGCCAGCAAAATGAGACAGCCTCCAGATACGCAGTATTTT	CASKMRQPPDTQYF
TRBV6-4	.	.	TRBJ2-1	TGTGCCAGCAGTGAAATTAGCGGACGCAATGAGCAGTTCTTC	CASSEISGRNEQFF
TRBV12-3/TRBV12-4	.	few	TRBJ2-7	TGTGCCAGCAGGCTTGAAGGGGCCGTCTACGAGCAGTACTTC	CASRLEGAVYEQYF
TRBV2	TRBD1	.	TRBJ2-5	TGTGCCAGCAGTGACGACAGGGGGTACCAAGAGACCCAGTACTTC	CASSDDRGYQETQYF
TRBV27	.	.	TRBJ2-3	TGTGCCAGCAGCCTACGACTAGGCAGAAGCACAGATACGCAGTATTTT	CASSLRLGRSTDTQYF
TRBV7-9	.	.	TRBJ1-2	TGTGCCAGCAGCTTAGACATAGCGGAAAACTATGGCTACACCTTC	CASSLDIAENYGYTF
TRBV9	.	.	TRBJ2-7	TGTGCCAGCAGCGTAGACCCGGCGAGCTCCTACGAGCAGTACTTC	CASSVDPASSYEQYF